This T cell receptor beta chain is from a study of blood T cell repertoires in COVID-19. The overall study: Acute and convalescent COVID-19 samples came from the United States, Italy and Spain. The analysed material was cDNA or gDNA that came from T cells, B-cell-depleted T cells, or PBMCs.

Assay used: immunoSEQ multiplex PCR; TCRdb lists only in-frame clones, some missing. The repertoire consists of about 370,000 clones, with roughly nine tenths occurring once and the leading ten covering approximately 1%. This CDR3 is built from 19 residues. The V gene end was trimmed by 5 bases and the J gene end by 1 base; junction bases not matched to a gene: 13. CDR1 and CDR2 from the germline V gene are MDHEN and SYDVKM. Participant ages covered roughly 18 to 90 years across about 25 US areas. The sequenced material came from PBMCs or T cells enriched from blood (not recorded which). The genes are TRBV28 and TRBJ2-3, with TRBD2 matching 12 bases. The source of this sequence is a man between 18 and 29 years old who had recovered from COVID-19. The CDR3 protein is CASSPRTSGVIGGTDTQYF. As DNA, the CDR3 is TGTGCCAGCAGTCCGCGGACTAGCGGGGTGATAGGTGGCACAGATACGCAGTATTTT. Together with reference TRBV28 and TRBJ2-3, the CDR3 gives the full variable domain: DVKVTQSSRYLVKRTGEKVFLECVQDMDHENMFWYRQDPGLGLRLIYFSYDVKMKEKGDIPEGYSVSREKKERFSLILESASTNQTSMYLCASSPRTSGVIGGTDTQYFGPGTRLTVL.